The next 3 T cell receptor beta chains were all read from a single sample in a study of cytomegalovirus exposure and HLA in healthy donors (dated by TCRdb to about 2017). Preparation of the library involved the immunoSEQ multiplex PCR assay. TCRdb provides this immuneACCESS table in a form limited to in-frame rearrangements. Some clones are lacking; in checked studies, under half of them reflect an unresolved V gene, and why the rest are absent is not known. Recorded for this sample are some 40,000 clones; 90% to 95% of them occurred a single time. Around 3.4% of the sample comes from the top ten. The sequenced sample was PBMCs. All receptors come from a man younger than 35 in good health and CMV-seronegative.

The chain combines TRBV6-5 with TRBJ2-7, with D perhaps TRBD1 (6 bases). Germline-derived CDR1 and CDR2 are MNHEY and SVGAGI. The V gene lost 0 bases and the J gene lost 1 base, with 10 bases spanning the gap. The CDR3 contains 15 residues. The CDR3: CASSYSIGQSYEQYF. CDR3 sequence (DNA): TGTGCCAGCAGTTACTCGATCGGACAGTCCTACGAGCAGTACTTC.

CDR3 sequence: CASSPEGGNTEAFF. The CDR3 DNA follows: TGTGCCAGCAGCCCGGAGGGTGGGAACACTGAAGCTTTCTTT. This rearrangement joins TRBV7-9 to TRBJ1-1; D gene uncertain. Germline V gene sequence: CDR1 SEHNR, CDR2 FQNEAQ (reference sequence). The CDR3 is made up of 14 amino acids. V was pared by 5 bases and J by 1 base, with 11 bases between.

The genes are TRBV2 and TRBJ2-7, with 7 bases identical to TRBD1. CDR1 SNHLY and CDR2 FYNNEI come from the germline V gene. Losses at the gene ends were 4 bases for V and 3 bases for J; bases not matched to a gene: 12. CDR3 size: 16 residues. The CDR3: CASSGPLGDSFYEQYF. CDR3 bases: TGTGCCAGCAGTGGGCCCCTAGGGGACAGCTTCTACGAGCAGTACTTC.